This TCR beta chain appears in the sequencing data of a study of blood T cell repertoires in COVID-19. The wider study: Italy, Spain and the United States were the sources of the convalescent and acute COVID-19 samples. The cDNA or gDNA used as material had been derived from T cells, B-cell-depleted T cells, or PBMCs.

The CDR3 runs 19 residues. Germline CDR1 reads MNHNY; CDR2 reads SVGAGI (reference sequence). V shed 6 bases and J 1 base; nucleotides not matched to a gene: 12. Authors' analysis steps: Quantification of nucleated cells was approximated via reference gene primer amplification. The table came from immunoSEQ multiplex PCR; TCRdb's copy has only in-frame clones and leaves some out. That table is the source of V, J and clone size, and D and trimming were worked out from the DNA. The repertoire holds 70,000 to 100,000 clones, 88% seen once, with less than 6% in the top ten. This chain connects TRBV6-6 to TRBJ2-1; 13 positions match TRBD2. The sequence came from a woman older than 75 with active COVID-19. The sequenced sample consisted of peripheral blood. CDR3 region: CASSYRGTSGTYSYNEQFF. CDR3 nucleotide sequence: TGTGCCAGCAGCTACAGAGGGACTAGCGGGACATATTCCTACAATGAGCAGTTCTTC.